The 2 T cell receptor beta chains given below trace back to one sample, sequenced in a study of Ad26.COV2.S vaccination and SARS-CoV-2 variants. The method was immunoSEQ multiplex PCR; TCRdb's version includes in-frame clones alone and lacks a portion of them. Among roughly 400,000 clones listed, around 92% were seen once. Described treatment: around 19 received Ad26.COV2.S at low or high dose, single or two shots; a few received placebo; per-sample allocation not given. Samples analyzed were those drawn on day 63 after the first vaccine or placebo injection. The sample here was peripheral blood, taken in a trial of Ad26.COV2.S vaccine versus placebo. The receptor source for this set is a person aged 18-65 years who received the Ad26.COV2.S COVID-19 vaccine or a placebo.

DNA of the CDR3: TGTGCCAGCAGTCCCGGGACAGACCTAAATGAGCAGTTCTTC. Translation gives CASSPGTDLNEQFF. The chain recombines TRBV28 with TRBJ2-1; 7 positions agree with TRBD1. CDR1 is MDHEN, CDR2 SYDVKM, per germline. J lost 7 bases, V lost 5 bases, and 8 bases had no gene match. This CDR3 comprises 14 residues. Drawing the rest from reference TRBV28 and TRBJ2-1, the complete variable domain is DVKVTQSSRYLVKRTGEKVFLECVQDMDHENMFWYRQDPGLGLRLIYFSYDVKMKEKGDIPEGYSVSREKKERFSLILESASTNQTSMYLCASSPGTDLNEQFFGPGTRLTVL.

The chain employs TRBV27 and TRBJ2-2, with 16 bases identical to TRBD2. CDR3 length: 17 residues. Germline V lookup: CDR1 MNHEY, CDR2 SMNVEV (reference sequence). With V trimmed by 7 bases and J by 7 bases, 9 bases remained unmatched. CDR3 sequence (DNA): TGTGCCAGCATCTCTGGGACTAGCGGGGGGGCGAGCGGGGAGCTGTTTTTT. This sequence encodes CASISGTSGGASGELFF.